The source of this TCR beta chain is a study of CD8+ T cells in alopecia areata. Patients with alopecia areata provided lesional scalp punch biopsies as well as peripheral blood. Germline CDR1 is SGHTA and CDR2 is FQGTGA. The CDR3 is 13 residues long. With V trimmed by 3 bases and J by 7 bases, 6 bases remained unmatched. In its sample, this clone was seen a few times. Extracted RNA was reverse transcribed into cDNA, the sequencing template. Libraries were prepared by immunoSEQ multiplex PCR; TCRdb keeps only in-frame clonotypes and omits some of them. The table includes roughly 15,000 clones, 60% detected once.

The clonotype comes from a human donor with alopecia areata. The rearrangement joins TRBV7-3 to TRBJ2-7; 7 nucleotides line up with TRBD2. Sequencing was done on a sample of skin. CDR3 in amino acids: CASSLYGEGEQYF. DNA of the CDR3: TGTGCCAGCAGCTTGTACGGGGAGGGAGAGCAGTACTTC.